These 4 T cell receptor beta chains share one sample of origin, sequenced in a study of blood T cell repertoires in COVID-19. The protocol was immunoSEQ multiplex PCR, while the TCRdb copy is restricted to in-frame clones and leaves out a portion. The profile shows 200,000 to 250,000 clones, 83% of them singletons. Sequenced input: PBMCs or T cells enriched from blood (not recorded which). These receptors originate from a woman between 50 and 59 years old who had been exposed to COVID-19.

This chain connects TRBV3-1 (or the pseudogene TRBV3-2) to TRBJ1-1, with D tentatively TRBD1 (6 bases). The CDR3 loop spans 15 amino acids. Germline CDR1 reads LGHDT; CDR2 reads YNNKEL (reference sequence). V lost 5 bases, J lost 0 bases, and 13 bases lay in between. CDR3 DNA: TGTGCCAGCAGCGGACAGCGCTACATGAACACTGAAGCTTTCTTT. This gives the protein CASSGQRYMNTEAFF.

Written as DNA, the CDR3 is TGTGCTAGTGGTTTGGGCGGGTGGACTGAAGCTTTCTTT. Translation gives CASGLGGWTEAFF. J is TRBJ1-1 and V is TRBV12-5; unclear D gene. Trimming took off 1 base at V and 5 bases at J, with 8 bases between the two ends. This CDR3 region has 13 residues. Germline V gives CDR1 LGHNT, CDR2 FRNRAP.

CDR3 residues: CASSLGRTSGGRATSTDTQYF. The CDR3 bases are TGCGCCAGCAGCTTGGGGCGGACTAGCGGGGGCCGAGCTACTAGCACAGATACGCAGTATTTT. V is TRBV5-1 and J is TRBJ2-3; 13 bases align to TRBD2. The CDR3 is 21 residues long. Germline V CDR1 and CDR2: SGHRS, YFSETQ. V trimming: 0 bases; J trimming: 0 bases; junction bases outside the gene matches: 13.

The V gene is TRBV4-2, the J gene TRBJ2-3; TRBD1 is a possible D gene (6 bases). Germline CDR1 reads LGHNA; CDR2 reads YNFKEQ. V lost 1 base, J lost 5 bases, and 10 bases lay in between. CDR3 length equals 14 residues. The chain's CDR3 is CASSQGLGGDTQYF. In nucleotides, the CDR3 is TGTGCCAGCAGCCAAGGGCTAGGGGGAGATACGCAGTATTTT.